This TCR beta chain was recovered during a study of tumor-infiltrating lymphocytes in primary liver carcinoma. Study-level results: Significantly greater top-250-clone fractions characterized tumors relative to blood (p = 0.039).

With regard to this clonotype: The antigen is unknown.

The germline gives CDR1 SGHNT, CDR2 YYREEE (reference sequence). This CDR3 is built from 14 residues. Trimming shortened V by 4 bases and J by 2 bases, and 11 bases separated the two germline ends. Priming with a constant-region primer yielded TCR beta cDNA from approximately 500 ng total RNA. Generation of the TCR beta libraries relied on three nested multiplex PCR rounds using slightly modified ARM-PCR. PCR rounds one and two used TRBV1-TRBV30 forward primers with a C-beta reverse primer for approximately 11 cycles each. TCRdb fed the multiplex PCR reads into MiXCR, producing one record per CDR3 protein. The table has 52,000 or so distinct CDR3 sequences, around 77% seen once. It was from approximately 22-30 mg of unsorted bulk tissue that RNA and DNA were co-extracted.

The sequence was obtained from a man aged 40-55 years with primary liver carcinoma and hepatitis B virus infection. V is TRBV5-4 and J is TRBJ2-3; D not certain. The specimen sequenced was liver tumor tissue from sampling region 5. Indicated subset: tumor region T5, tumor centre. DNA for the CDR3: TGTGCCAGCAGCCCGAGCCCAAACACAGATACGCAGTATTTT. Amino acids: CASSPSPNTDTQYF.